This note documents a single T cell receptor beta chain sequence. The sample is drawn from a study of blood T cell repertoires in COVID-19. In the source study's methods: Quantification of nucleated cells was approximated via reference gene primer amplification. Assay: immunoSEQ multiplex PCR; the TCRdb copy retains only in-frame clones and omits some. The V and J calls and clone size were taken over from that table, and D and trimming were inferred from the DNA. Of tens of thousands of clones listed, 79% are singletons. The CDR3 length is 16 residues. V was pared by 3 bases and J by 2 bases, with 10 bases of the junction left unmatched. Germline values: CDR1 LNHDA, CDR2 SQIVND (reference sequence).

The chain employs TRBV19 and TRBJ2-7, with TRBD1 matching 7 bases. The sequence came from a man aged 55-75 years with active or convalescent COVID-19. Material for sequencing was peripheral blood. CDR3 coding DNA: TGTGCCAGTAGTATCAAGGAAGGACAGGCCACCTACGAGCAGTACTTC. Protein product: CASSIKEGQATYEQYF. The full variable domain, in which reference TRBV19 and TRBJ2-7 provide the parts outside the CDR3, is DGGITQSPKYLFRKEGQNVTLSCEQNLNHDAMYWYRQDPGQGLRLIYYSQIVNDFQKGDIAEGYSVSREKKESFPLTVTSAQKNPTAFYLCASSIKEGQATYEQYFGPGTRLTVT.